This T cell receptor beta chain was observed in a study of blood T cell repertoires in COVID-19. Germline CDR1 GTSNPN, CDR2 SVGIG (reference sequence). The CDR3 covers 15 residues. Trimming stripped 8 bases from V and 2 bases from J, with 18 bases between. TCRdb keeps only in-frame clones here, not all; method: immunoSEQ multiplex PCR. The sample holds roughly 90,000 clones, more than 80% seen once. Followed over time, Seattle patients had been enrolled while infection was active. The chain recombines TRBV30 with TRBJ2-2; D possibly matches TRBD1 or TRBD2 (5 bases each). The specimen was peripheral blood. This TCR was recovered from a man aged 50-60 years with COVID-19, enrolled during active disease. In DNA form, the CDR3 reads TGTGCCGGGACCTTAAAGGGGTCTAACACCGGGGAGCTGTTTTTT. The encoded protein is CAGTLKGSNTGELFF. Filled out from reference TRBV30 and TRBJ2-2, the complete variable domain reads SQTIHQWPATLVQPVGSPLSLECTVEGTSNPNLYWYRQAAGRGLQLLFYSVGIGQISSEVPQNLSASRPQDRQFILSSKKLLLSDSGFYLCAGTLKGSNTGELFFGEGSRLTVL.